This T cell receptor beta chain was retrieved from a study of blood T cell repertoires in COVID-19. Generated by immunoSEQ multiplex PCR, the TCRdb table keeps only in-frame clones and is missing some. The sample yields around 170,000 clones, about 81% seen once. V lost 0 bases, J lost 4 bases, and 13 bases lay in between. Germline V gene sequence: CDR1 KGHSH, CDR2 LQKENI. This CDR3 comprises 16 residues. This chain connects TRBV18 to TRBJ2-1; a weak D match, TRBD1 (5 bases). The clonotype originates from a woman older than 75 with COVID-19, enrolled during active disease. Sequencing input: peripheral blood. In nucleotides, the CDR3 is TGTGCCAGCTCACCACCGACGATCCAGGGATACAATGAGCAGTTCTTC. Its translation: CASSPPTIQGYNEQFF.